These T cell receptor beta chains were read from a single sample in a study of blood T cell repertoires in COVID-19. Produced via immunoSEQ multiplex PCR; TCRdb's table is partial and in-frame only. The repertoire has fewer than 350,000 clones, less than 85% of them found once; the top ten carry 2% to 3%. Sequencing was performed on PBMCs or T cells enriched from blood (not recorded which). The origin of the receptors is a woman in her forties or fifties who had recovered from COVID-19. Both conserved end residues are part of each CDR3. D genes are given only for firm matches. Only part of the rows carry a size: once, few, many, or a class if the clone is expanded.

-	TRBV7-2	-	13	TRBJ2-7	TGTGCCAGCAGCTTAGTTGGTACAGGCGAGCAGTACTTC	CASSLVGTGEQYF
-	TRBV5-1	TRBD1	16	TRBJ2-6	TGCGCCAGCAGCTTGACAGGGGGCGCTGGGGCCAACGTCCTGACTTTC	CASSLTGGAGANVLTF
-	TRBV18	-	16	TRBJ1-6	TGTGCCAGCTCCCAATCCCGGGACACGGCTAATTCACCCCTCCACTTT	CASSQSRDTANSPLHF
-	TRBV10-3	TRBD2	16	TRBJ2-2	TGTGCCATCAGAGCGGGACTAGCAGCTACATCCGGGGAGCTGTTTTTT	CAIRAGLAATSGELFF
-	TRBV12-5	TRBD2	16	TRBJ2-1	TGTGCTAGTGGCCCGGGTGGTAGCGGGAGATACAATGAGCAGTTCTTC	CASGPGGSGRYNEQFF
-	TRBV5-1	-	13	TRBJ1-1	TGCGCCAGCAGCTTGGGAGAGAACACTGAAGCTTTCTTT	CASSLGENTEAFF
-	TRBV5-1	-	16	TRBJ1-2	TGCGCCAGCAGCTTGGGACAGAACTATGGCTACGTACCCCCAACCTTC	CASSLGQNYGYVPPTF
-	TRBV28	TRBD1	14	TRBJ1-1	TGTGCCAGCAGCCCCGGACAGGGTTTGACTGAAGCTTTCTTT	CASSPGQGLTEAFF
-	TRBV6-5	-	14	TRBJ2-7	TGTGCCAGCAGGGCCCTAGCGAGCTCCTACGAGCAGTACTTC	CASRALASSYEQYF
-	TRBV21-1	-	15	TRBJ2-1	TGTGCCAGCAGCCAGACAGGGGGGAAGATGAATGAGCAGTTCTTC	CASSQTGGKMNEQFF
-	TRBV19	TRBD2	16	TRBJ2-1	TGTGCCAGTAGTGTCACTAGCGGGGGTAGCTACAATGAGCAGTTCTTC	CASSVTSGGSYNEQFF
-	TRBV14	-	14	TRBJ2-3	TGTGCCAGCAGCCAAAACCTTTTAGCAGATACGCAGTATTTT	CASSQNLLADTQYF
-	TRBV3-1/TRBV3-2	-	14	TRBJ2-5	TGTGCCAGCAGCCAAGGGACAGTCCAAGAGACCCAGTACTTC	CASSQGTVQETQYF
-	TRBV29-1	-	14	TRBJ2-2	TGCAGCGCCAGGGACATCAGGGGCACCGGGGAGCTGTTTTTT	CSARDIRGTGELFF
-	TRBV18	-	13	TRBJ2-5	TGTGCCAGCTCACCAATGGAGGGAGAGACCCAGTACTTC	CASSPMEGETQYF
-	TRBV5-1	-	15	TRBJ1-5	TGCGCCAGCAGCTTGGGGACAGCGAGGGAGCAGCCCCAGCATTTT	CASSLGTAREQPQHF
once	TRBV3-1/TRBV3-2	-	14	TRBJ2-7	TGTGCCAGCAGCCAGGGCCTAGCGTACTACGAGCAGTACTTC	CASSQGLAYYEQYF
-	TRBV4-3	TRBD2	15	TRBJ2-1	TGCGCCAGCAGCCAGATGGGACTAGCGGGGAATGAGCAGTTCTTC	CASSQMGLAGNEQFF
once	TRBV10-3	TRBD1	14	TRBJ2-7	TGTGCCATCAGGGGACAGGCAAACTCCTACGAGCAGTACTTC	CAIRGQANSYEQYF
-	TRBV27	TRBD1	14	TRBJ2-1	TGTGCCAGCAAGCGACAGGGTCCCTACAATGAGCAGTTCTTC	CASKRQGPYNEQFF
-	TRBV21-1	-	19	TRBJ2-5	TGTGCCAGCAGCAAAAGAGCGAGCGGGGGGGCCGACCACCAAGAGACCCAGTACTTC	CASSKRASGGADHQETQYF
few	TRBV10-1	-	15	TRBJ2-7	TGCGCCAGCAGCGATGGACTACCCGGTGACTACGAGCAGTACTTC	CASSDGLPGDYEQYF
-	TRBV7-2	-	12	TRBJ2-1	TGTGCCAGCAGACGAGCGTCGAGCGAGCAGTTCTTC	CASRRASSEQFF
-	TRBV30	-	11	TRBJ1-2	TGTGCCTGGAGTCAGCGTGATGGCTACACCTTC	CAWSQRDGYTF
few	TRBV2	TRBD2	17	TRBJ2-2	TGTGCCAGCAGCCCCCCCCGGGGGGTAACTACCCCCGGGGAGCTGTTTTTT	CASSPPRGVTTPGELFF
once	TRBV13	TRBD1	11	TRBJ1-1	TGTGCCAGCAGCCCACAGGGGGGAGCTTTCTTT	CASSPQGGAFF
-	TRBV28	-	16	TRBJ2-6	TGTGCCAGCAGTCCCAGGGTCCCCGCTGGGGCCAACGTCCTGACTTTC	CASSPRVPAGANVLTF
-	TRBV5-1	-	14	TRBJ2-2	TGCGCCAGCACTGTCGTTACGAACACCGGGGAGCTGTTTTTT	CASTVVTNTGELFF
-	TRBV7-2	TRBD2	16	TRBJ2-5	TGTGCCAGCAGCATCCTCCGGGCTAGCGGGAGTGAGACCCAGTACTTC	CASSILRASGSETQYF
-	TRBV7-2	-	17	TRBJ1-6	TGTGCCAGCAGCTTACATTGGACAGCGGATCTTCCGGCACCCCTCCACTTT	CASSLHWTADLPAPLHF
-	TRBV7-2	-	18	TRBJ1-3	TGTGCCAGCAGCGCGCGAAGATTGACAGCCGCGTCTGGAAACACCATATATTTT	CASSARRLTAASGNTIYF
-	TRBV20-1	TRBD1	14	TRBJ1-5	TGCAGTGCTAGTTCCGGGACAGGGGACCAGCCCCAGCATTTT	CSASSGTGDQPQHF
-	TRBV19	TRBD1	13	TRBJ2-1	TGTGCCAGTAGCCACTCCAAGGGACAGACCACGTTCTTC	CASSHSKGQTTFF
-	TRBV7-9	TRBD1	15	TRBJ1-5	TGTGCCAGCAGCGCATCACAGGGGGTTAATCAGCCCCAGCATTTT	CASSASQGVNQPQHF
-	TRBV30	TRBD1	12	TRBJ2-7	TGTGCCGCGACAGGGGTTAACTACGAGCAGTACTTC	CAATGVNYEQYF
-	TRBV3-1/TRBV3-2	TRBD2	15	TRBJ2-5	TGTGCCAGCAGCCATGCCATAGCGGGGGGGGTGACCCAGTACTTC	CASSHAIAGGVTQYF
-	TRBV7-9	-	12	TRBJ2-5	TGTGCCAGCAGCTTATCTTCCGAGACCCAGTACTTC	CASSLSSETQYF
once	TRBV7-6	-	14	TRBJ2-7	TGTGCCAGCAGCTTTGGGAGGAACTCCTACGAGCAGTACTTC	CASSFGRNSYEQYF
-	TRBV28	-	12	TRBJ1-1	TGTGCCAGCAGCTTTAGGAGGGCTGAAGCTTTCTTT	CASSFRRAEAFF
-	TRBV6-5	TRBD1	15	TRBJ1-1	TGTGCCAGCAGGGGCCCGCAGGGGGCGAACACTGAAGCTTTCTTT	CASRGPQGANTEAFF
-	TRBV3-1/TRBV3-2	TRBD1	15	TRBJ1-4	TGTGCCAGCAGCGCTTCCGGGACAGGGAATGAAAAACTGTTTTTT	CASSASGTGNEKLFF
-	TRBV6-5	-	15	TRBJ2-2	TGTGCCAGCAGTTACTCGAAAAGAGACACCGGGGAGCTGTTTTTT	CASSYSKRDTGELFF
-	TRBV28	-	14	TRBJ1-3	TGTGCCAGCAGTTTATTGGCAGGGCGAAACACCATATATTTT	CASSLLAGRNTIYF
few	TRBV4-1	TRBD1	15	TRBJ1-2	TGCGCCAGCAGCCCCGGACAGGGGCCTAACTATGGCTACACCTTC	CASSPGQGPNYGYTF
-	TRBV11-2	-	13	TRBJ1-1	TGTGCCAGCAGCGCCCAAGGGGTCACTGAAGCTTTCTTT	CASSAQGVTEAFF
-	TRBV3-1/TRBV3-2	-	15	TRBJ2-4	TGTGCCAGCAGCCAAGACTCGGTAGCCAAAAACATTCAGTACTTC	CASSQDSVAKNIQYF
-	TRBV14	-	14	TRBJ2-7	TGTGCCAGCAGCCAAGGCCTCAGGGGCTACGAGCAGTACTTC	CASSQGLRGYEQYF
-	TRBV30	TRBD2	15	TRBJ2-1	TGTGCCTGGAGTGTCGCTAGCGGGAGGATCGGTGAGCAGTTCTTC	CAWSVASGRIGEQFF
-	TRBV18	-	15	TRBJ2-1	TGTGCCAGCTCACCATTTCCAGGGCCCTACAATGAGCAGTTCTTC	CASSPFPGPYNEQFF
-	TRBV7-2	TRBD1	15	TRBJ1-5	TGTGCCAGCAGCAGGACAGGGCAGAGCAATCAGCCCCAGCATTTT	CASSRTGQSNQPQHF
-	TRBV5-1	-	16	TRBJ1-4	TGCGCCAGCAGCGCCCGGACAGCCCTGGCTAATGAAAAACTGTTTTTT	CASSARTALANEKLFF
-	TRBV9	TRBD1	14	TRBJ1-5	TGTGCCAGCAGCGTACGGACAGGGGGTCAGCCCCAGCATTTT	CASSVRTGGQPQHF
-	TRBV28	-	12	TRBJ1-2	TGTGCCAACTACAATGTTAACTATGGCTACACCTTC	CANYNVNYGYTF
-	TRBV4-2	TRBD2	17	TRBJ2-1	TGTGCCAGCAGCCAGGCTTTAGCGGGAGGGCCCTCTAATGAGCAGTTCTTC	CASSQALAGGPSNEQFF